The 12 T cell receptor beta chains listed next were all sequenced from one sample in a study of graft-versus-host responses after intestinal transplantation. Profiled with immunoSEQ multiplex PCR; TCRdb holds only in-frame clones, not every one. The sample yields 90,000 to 150,000 clones, approximately 96% seen once. These receptors lack a known antigen. The specimen comprised unstimulated CD8+ T cells sorted from spleen or lymph node cells, sampled before intestinal transplant. The receptors shown here come from a human donor who received an intestinal transplant.

The chain has TRBV27 and TRBJ2-3; D may correspond to TRBD1 or TRBD2 (5 bases each). CDR3 length equals 11 residues. Germline V gene lookup returns CDR1 MNHEY and CDR2 SMNVEV (reference sequence). V was pared by 7 bases and J by 6 bases, with 8 bases between. DNA of the CDR3: TGTGCCAGCACCGAGGGGGATACGCAGTATTTT. Encoded protein: CASTEGDTQYF.

Of note for this clone: Other DNA variants within this sample encode the same CDR3. The rearrangement links TRBV5-1 to TRBJ2-1; D call uncertain. Germline V CDR1 and CDR2: SGHRS, YFSETQ. V was cut by 1 base and J by 4 bases, with 3 bases left in between. The CDR3 contains 12 residues. CDR3 loop: CASSLSYNEQFF. The CDR3 nucleotides read TGCGCCAGCAGCTTGAGTTACAATGAGCAGTTCTTC.

This clone was seen a single time. The genes are TRBV7-2 and TRBJ1-2; D perhaps matches TRBD1 (5 bases). V shed 1 base and J shed 0 bases, with 9 bases lying between them. The CDR3 extends over 15 amino acids. The germline gives CDR1 SGHTA, CDR2 FQGNSA. CDR3 protein: CASSLEQAPNYGYTF. CDR3 sequence (DNA): TGTGCCAGCAGCTTAGAACAGGCCCCTAACTATGGCTACACCTTC.

The chain is built from TRBV4-1 and TRBJ1-2; the D gene is possibly TRBD1 (6 bases). The germline V and J ends were trimmed by 3 bases and 4 bases, with 15 bases remaining between them. Looked up from germline, CDR1 is MGHRA and CDR2 is YSYEKL. The CDR3 sequence is 15 residues long. The CDR3 DNA reads as TGCGCCAGCAGCCAGGACACAGGGTTGGGCTATGGCTACACCTTC. It translates to CASSQDTGLGYGYTF.

V gene TRBV7-3 combines with J gene TRBJ2-3; D not certain. Trimming took 5 bases from V and 0 from J, leaving 21 bases between them. The CDR3 totals 18 residues. The germline gives CDR1 SGHTA, CDR2 FQGTGA. In DNA form, the CDR3 reads TGTGCCAGCAGCACCACCCCACCTGGGGTACTAAGCACAGATACGCAGTATTTT. This translates into CASSTTPPGVLSTDTQYF.

The genes are TRBV15 and TRBJ2-5; 11 nucleotides line up with TRBD2. Near its end, the DNA agrees better with TRBJ2-7, so the J call may be wrong. The CDR3 sequence is 16 residues long. Germline V gene sequence: CDR1 LNHNV, CDR2 YYDKDF (reference sequence). DNA for the CDR3: TGTGCCACCAGCAGAGCTTTACTAGCGGGGGACTACGAGCAGTACTTC. This encodes CATSRALLAGDYEQYF.

There are a few counts of this clone. The chain recombines TRBV7-9 with TRBJ1-4; weak D call: TRBD1 (5 bases). Germline V gene lookup returns CDR1 SEHNR and CDR2 FQNEAQ (reference sequence). The length of the CDR3 is 15 residues. Trimming shortened V by 1 base and J by 3 bases, and 9 bases separated the two germline ends. Written as DNA, the CDR3 is TGTGCCAGCAGCTTAGAGAGGGGATCTAATGAAAAACTGTTTTTT. Translated, it gives CASSLERGSNEKLFF.

V and J are TRBV4-3 and TRBJ2-7; TRBD2 matches at 12 bases. Trimming removed 4 bases from V and 0 bases from J; junction bases left unmatched: 4. Germline V gives CDR1 LGHNA, CDR2 YSLEER. The CDR3 is 16 residues long. This CDR3 reads CASSPSSGRASYEQYF. CDR3 nucleotides: TGCGCCAGCAGCCCATCTAGCGGGAGGGCCTCCTACGAGCAGTACTTC.

The V gene is TRBV19, the J gene TRBJ2-7, with 15 bases that match TRBD2. Trimming at V came to 5 bases and at J to 3 bases, leaving 8 bases not matched to a gene. Germline V gene data show CDR1 as LNHDA and CDR2 as SQIVND (reference sequence). This CDR3 has 17 residues. The CDR3 DNA sequence: TGTGCCAGTAGTTTCGGACTAGCGGGAGGGCCGAGCTACGAGCAGTACTTC. It specifies CASSFGLAGGPSYEQYF.

The chain has TRBV6-1 and TRBJ2-3; 9 positions match TRBD1. J lost 1 base, V lost 4 bases, and 0 bases had no gene match. The germline gives CDR1 MNHNS, CDR2 SASEGT. This CDR3 is 14 amino acids long. The CDR3 loop reads CASSGTGGTDTQYF. CDR3 bases: TGTGCCAGCAGTGGGACAGGGGGCACAGATACGCAGTATTTT.

Concerning this clone: Other nucleotide sequences from this sample produce the same CDR3. This chain connects TRBV9 to TRBJ2-1, with D possibly being TRBD1 (5 bases). The CDR3 is 12 amino acids. The germline V gene has CDR1 SGDLS and CDR2 YYNGEE. Trimming took 0 bases from V and 7 from J, leaving 5 bases between them. The CDR3 is CASSVAGNEQFF. In DNA, the CDR3 is TGTGCCAGCAGCGTAGCAGGGAATGAGCAGTTCTTC.

The chain recombines TRBV19 with TRBJ1-1; a weak D match, TRBD1 (5 bases). Germline V gives CDR1 LNHDA, CDR2 SQIVND (reference sequence). Trimming took off 7 bases at V and 7 bases at J, with 19 bases between the two ends. CDR3 size: 14 residues. Written as DNA, the CDR3 is TGTGCCAGTACCATTGGACGGGGCTCCGGTGAAGCTTTCTTT. Its translation: CASTIGRGSGEAFF.